This is a list of T cell receptor beta chains from one sample in a study of blood T cells in healthy people across ages. MiXCR, applied by TCRdb to the 5' RACE reads, yields one record per CDR3 protein. The repertoire holds more than 900,000 distinct CDR3 sequences, with around 25% as singletons. The same data also contributed to another study, on T cells of mothers and their children.

Sequences were obtained from blood. The receptors come from a girl aged 2-9 years in good health. Each CDR3 is given with its conserved first and last residue. The listing skips clone size in some rows; elsewhere it reads once, few, many or a size class.

j_call clone_size v_call cdr3_aa
TRBJ1-4 . TRBV6-6 CASLQASGAEKLFF
TRBJ2-3 few TRBV3-1 CASSQKVSGTDMQYF
TRBJ1-5 . TRBV20-1 CSARGDGAYSNQPQHF
TRBJ1-4 . TRBV7-9 CASSPTGKNEKLFF
TRBJ1-2 . TRBV19 CASSPPGQRFYGYTF
TRBJ2-1 few TRBV7-2 CASSLRTSASNEQFF
TRBJ2-7 . TRBV6-2/TRBV6-3 CASSPASGGPYEQYF
TRBJ1-2 few TRBV12-3/TRBV12-4 CASTTKEPGGYTF
TRBJ2-4 . TRBV12-5 CASGWGGLAKNIQYF
TRBJ2-7 few TRBV5-1 CASSLADGSSYEQYF
TRBJ2-2 . TRBV5-1 CASSIEASPNTGELFF
TRBJ1-2 few TRBV10-3 CAIRPDRVYGYTF
TRBJ1-4 many TRBV11-2 CASSLEGSFNEKLFF
TRBJ2-7 . TRBV7-9 CASSSAGASYEQYF
TRBJ1-2 . TRBV25-1 CASSGDEKDLLNYGYTF
TRBJ1-2 few TRBV14 CASSEPGQGVLGYTF
TRBJ2-3 few TRBV5-8 CASSLKFMSPSTDTQYF
TRBJ2-2 few TRBV2 CASSDFRGTGELFF
TRBJ2-7 few TRBV4-1 CASSQGASLSYEQYF
TRBJ2-1 few TRBV19 CASNTGLAGNEQFF
TRBJ2-7 . TRBV9 CASSVCPSLDSKSYEQYF
TRBJ1-1 . TRBV28 CASREQGGNTEAFF
TRBJ2-2 few TRBV6-1 CASSGTGTGELFF
TRBJ1-2 few TRBV7-2 CATQRQGSKFGYTF
TRBJ2-1 . TRBV5-6 CASSFSPRERIYNEQFF
TRBJ1-4 few TRBV7-2 CASSPQVSQGIGEKLFF
TRBJ2-7 many TRBV6-5 CASSATSGVLGVEQYF
TRBJ2-5 . TRBV28 CASSFVREVETQYF
TRBJ2-3 few TRBV5-6 CASSLNGRLKADTQYF
TRBJ2-7 few TRBV27 CASTPGTGIVSYEQYF
TRBJ2-7 few TRBV25-1 CTSRGQGSEQYF
TRBJ2-5 . TRBV9 CASSARGRAYGQYF
TRBJ2-1 few TRBV7-9 CASSPILVPEQFF
. few TRBV29-1 CSVEYYAGGYEQYF
TRBJ2-2 . TRBV7-9 CASSSPLGRELFF
. . TRBV18 CASSRTGGIGYEQYF
TRBJ1-1 . TRBV4-2 CASSQEGGDEAFF